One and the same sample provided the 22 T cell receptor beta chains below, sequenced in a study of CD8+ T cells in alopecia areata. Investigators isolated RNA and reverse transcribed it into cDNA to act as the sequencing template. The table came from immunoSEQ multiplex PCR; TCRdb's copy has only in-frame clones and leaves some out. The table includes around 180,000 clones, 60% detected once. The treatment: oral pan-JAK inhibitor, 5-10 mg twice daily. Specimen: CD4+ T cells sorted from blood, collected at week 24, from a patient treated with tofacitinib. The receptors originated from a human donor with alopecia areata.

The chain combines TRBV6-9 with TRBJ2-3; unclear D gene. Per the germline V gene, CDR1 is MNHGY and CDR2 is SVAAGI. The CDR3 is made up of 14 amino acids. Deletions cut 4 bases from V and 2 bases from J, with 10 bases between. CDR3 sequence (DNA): TGTGCCAGCAGTTTCCCGATTATCACAGATACGCAGTATTTT. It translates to CASSFPIITDTQYF.

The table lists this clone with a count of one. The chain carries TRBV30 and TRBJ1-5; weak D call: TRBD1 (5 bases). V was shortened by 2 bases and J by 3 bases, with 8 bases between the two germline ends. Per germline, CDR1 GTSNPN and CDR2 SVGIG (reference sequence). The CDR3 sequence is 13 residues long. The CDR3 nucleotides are TGTGCCTGGAGTCCGGGGACCAATCAGCCCCAGCATTTT. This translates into CAWSPGTNQPQHF.

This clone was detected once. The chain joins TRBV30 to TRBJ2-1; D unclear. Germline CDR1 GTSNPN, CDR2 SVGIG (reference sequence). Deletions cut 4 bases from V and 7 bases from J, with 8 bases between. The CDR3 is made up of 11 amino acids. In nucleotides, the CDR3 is TGTGCCTGGAAAATAGTAAATGAGCAGTTCTTC. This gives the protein CAWKIVNEQFF.

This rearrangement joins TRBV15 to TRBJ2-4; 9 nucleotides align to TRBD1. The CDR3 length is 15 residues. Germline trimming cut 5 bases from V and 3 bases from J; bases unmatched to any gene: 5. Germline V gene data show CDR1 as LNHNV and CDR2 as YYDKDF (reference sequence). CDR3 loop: CATSGQGYSKNIQYF. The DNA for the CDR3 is TGTGCCACCAGCGGACAGGGGTATAGCAAAAACATTCAGTACTTC.

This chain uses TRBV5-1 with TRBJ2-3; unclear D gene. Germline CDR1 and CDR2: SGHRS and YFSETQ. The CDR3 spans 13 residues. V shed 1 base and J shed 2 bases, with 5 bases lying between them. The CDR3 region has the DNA TGCGCCAGCAGCTTGATAGCCACAGATACGCAGTATTTT. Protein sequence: CASSLIATDTQYF. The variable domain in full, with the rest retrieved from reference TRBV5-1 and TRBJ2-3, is KAGVTQTPRYLIKTRGQQVTLSCSPISGHRSVSWYQQTPGQGLQFLFEYFSETQRNKGNFPGRFSGRQFSNSRSEMNVSTLELGDSALYLCASSLIATDTQYFGPGTRLTVL.

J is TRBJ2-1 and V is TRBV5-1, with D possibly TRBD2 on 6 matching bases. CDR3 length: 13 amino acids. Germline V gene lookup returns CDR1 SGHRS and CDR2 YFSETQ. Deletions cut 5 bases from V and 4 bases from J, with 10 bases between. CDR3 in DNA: TGCGCCAGCAGGCGGGGTAGTTACAATGAGCAGTTCTTC. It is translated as CASRRGSYNEQFF.

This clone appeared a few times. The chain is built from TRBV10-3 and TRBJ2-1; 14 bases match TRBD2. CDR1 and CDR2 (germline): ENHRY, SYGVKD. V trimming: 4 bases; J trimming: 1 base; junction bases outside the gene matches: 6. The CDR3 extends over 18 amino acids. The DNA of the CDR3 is TGTGCCATCAGTGTATATGGACTAGCGGGGGGATCCTACAATGAGCAGTTCTTC. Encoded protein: CAISVYGLAGGSYNEQFF.

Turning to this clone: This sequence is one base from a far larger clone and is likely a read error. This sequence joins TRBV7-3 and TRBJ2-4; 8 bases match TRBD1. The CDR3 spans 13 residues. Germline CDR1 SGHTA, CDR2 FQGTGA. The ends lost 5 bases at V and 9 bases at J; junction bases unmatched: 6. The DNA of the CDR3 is TGTGCCAGCAGCCAAGGACAGGGAAGCATTCAGTACTTC. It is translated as CASSQGQGSIQYF.

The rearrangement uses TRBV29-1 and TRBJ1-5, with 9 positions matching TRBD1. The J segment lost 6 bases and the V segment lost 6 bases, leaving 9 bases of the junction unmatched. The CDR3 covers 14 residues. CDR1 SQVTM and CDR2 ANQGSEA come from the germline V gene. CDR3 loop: CSVRDRGFGQPQHF. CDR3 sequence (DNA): TGCAGCGTCCGAGACAGGGGGTTCGGTCAGCCCCAGCATTTT. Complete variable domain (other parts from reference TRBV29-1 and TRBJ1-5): SAVISQKPSRDICQRGTSLTIQCQVDSQVTMMFWYRQQPGQSLTLIATANQGSEATYESGFVIDKFPISRPNLTFSTLTVSNMSPEDSSIYLCSVRDRGFGQPQHFGDGTRLSIL.

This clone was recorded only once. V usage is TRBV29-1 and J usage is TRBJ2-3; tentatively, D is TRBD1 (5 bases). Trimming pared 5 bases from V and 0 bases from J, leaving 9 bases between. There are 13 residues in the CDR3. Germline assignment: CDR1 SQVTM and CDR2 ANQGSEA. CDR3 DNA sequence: TGCAGCGTTCGGCAGGGAAGCACAGATACGCAGTATTTT. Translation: CSVRQGSTDTQYF.

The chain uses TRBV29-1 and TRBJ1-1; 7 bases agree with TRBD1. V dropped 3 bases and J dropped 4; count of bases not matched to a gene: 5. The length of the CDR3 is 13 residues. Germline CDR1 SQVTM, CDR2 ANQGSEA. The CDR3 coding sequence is TGCAGCGTTGATCCCACAGGGGTCACTGAAGCTTTCTTT. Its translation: CSVDPTGVTEAFF.

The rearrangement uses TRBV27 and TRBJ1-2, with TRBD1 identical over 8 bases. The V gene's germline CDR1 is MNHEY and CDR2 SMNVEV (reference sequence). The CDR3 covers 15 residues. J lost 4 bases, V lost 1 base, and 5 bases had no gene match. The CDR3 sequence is CASSLLGTGTYGYTF. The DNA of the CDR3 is TGTGCCAGCAGTTTATTGGGGACAGGCACCTATGGCTACACCTTC.

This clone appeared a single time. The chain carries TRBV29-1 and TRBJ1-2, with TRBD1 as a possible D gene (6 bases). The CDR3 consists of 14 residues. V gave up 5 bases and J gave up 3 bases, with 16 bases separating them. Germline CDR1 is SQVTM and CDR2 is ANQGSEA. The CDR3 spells CSVLSGTRYYGYTF. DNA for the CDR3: TGCAGCGTTTTGTCCGGGACAAGATACTATGGCTACACCTTC.

The CDR3 DNA follows: TGCGCCAGCAGTAAAGTTCGGGCTATGAACACTGAAGCTTTCTTT. The encoded protein is CASSKVRAMNTEAFF. The chain links TRBV4-1 to TRBJ1-1; no clear D. Deletions cut 6 bases from V and 0 bases from J, with 14 bases between. CDR1 and CDR2 (germline): MGHRA, YSYEKL. CDR3 length: 15 amino acids.

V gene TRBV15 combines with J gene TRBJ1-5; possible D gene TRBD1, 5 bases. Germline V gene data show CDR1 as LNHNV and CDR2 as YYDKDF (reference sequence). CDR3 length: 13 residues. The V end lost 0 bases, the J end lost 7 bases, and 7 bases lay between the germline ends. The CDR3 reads CATSRDRGQPQHF. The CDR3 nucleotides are TGTGCCACCAGCAGAGATAGGGGACAGCCCCAGCATTTT.

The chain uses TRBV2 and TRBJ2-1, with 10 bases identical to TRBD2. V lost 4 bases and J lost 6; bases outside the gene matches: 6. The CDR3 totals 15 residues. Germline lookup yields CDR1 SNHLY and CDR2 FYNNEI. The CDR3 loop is CASSGELAGINEQFF. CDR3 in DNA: TGTGCCAGCAGTGGGGAACTAGCGGGGATCAATGAGCAGTTCTTC.

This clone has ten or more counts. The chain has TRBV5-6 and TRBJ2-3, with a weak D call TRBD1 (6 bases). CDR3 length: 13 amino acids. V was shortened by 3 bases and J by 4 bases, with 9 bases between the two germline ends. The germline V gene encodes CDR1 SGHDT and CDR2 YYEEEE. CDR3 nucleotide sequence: TGTGCCAGCAGCTCACAGGGAGCAGATACGCAGTATTTT. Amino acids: CASSSQGADTQYF.

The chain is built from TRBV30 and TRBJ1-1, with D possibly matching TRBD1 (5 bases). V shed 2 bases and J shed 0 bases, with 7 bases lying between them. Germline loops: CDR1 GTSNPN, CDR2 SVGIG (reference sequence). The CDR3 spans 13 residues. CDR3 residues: CAWSSGMNTEAFF. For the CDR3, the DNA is TGTGCCTGGAGTTCAGGGATGAACACTGAAGCTTTCTTT.

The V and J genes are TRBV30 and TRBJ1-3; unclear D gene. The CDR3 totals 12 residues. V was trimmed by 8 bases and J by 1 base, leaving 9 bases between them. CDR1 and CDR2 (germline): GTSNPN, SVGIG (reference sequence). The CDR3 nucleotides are TGTGCCCGGACGGGATCTGGAAACACCATATATTTT. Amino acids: CARTGSGNTIYF.

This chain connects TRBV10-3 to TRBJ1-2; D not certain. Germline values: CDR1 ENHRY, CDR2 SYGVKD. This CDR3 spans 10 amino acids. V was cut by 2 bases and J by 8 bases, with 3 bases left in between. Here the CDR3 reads CAISEGGYTF. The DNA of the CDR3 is TGTGCCATCAGTGAGGGGGGCTACACCTTC.

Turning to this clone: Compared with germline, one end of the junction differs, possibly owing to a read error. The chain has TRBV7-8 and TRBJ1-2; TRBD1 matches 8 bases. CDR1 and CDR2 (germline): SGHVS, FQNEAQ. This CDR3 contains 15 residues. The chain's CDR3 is CASRLDGTGDNGYTF. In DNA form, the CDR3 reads TGTGCCAGCAGATTAGATGGGACAGGCGATAATGGCTACACCTTC.

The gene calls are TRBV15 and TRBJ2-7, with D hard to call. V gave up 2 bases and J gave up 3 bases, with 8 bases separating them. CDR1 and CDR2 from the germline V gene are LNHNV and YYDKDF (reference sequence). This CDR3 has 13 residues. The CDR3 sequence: CATSRTQHYEQYF. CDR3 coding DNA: TGTGCCACCAGCAGAACCCAACACTACGAGCAGTACTTC.